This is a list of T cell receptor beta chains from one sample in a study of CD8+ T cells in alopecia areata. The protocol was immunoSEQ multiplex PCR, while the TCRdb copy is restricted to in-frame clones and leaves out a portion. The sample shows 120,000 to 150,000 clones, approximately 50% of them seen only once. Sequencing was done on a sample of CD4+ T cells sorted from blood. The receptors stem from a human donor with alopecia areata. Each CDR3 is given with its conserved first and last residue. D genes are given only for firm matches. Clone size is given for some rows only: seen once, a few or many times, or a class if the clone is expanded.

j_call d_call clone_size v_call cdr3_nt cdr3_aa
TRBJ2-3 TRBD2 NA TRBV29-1 TGCAGCGTTGAAGACAATCCGGGACTAGGCTTTTCGGATACGCAGTATTTT CSVEDNPGLGFSDTQYF
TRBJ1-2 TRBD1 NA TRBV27 TGTGCCAGCAGTTTATCGGCCCCGGACAGGGGATTGGGTTACACCTTC CASSLSAPDRGLGYTF
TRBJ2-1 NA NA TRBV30 TGTGCCTGGCGTTACAATGAGCAGTTCTTC CAWRYNEQFF
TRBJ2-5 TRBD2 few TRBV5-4 TGTGCCAGCAGCTCACGAAGCGGGAGTGAGACCCAGTACTTC CASSSRSGSETQYF
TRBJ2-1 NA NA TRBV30 TGTGCCTGGAGTGACCGACGGAATGAGCAGTTCTTC CAWSDRRNEQFF
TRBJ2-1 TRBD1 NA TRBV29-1 TGCAGCGTTGGACCGGGACAGGGGTTCAATGAGCAGTTCTTC CSVGPGQGFNEQFF
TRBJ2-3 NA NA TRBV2 TGTGCCAGCAGTGTAGGGGCAGATACGCAGTATTTT CASSVGADTQYF
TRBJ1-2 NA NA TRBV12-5 TGTGCTAGTGGTTTGTCTGGCGGCAGGGTTTATGGCTACACCTTC CASGLSGGRVYGYTF
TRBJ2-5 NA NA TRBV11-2 TGTGCCAGCAGCTTAGCCTCCCCAGAGACCCAGTACTTC CASSLASPETQYF
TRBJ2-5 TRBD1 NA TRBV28 TGTGCCAGCAGTCCGACCGGGACAGTACAAGAGACCCAGTACTTC CASSPTGTVQETQYF
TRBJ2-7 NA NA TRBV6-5 TGTGCCAGCAGTTACGCTTTGATCGGGACCGAGCAGTACTTC CASSYALIGTEQYF
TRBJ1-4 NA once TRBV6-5 TGTGCCAGCAGTTACTCGATCTCCCCCCCGGAAAAACTGTTTTTT CASSYSISPPEKLFF
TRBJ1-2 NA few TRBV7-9 TGTGCCAGCAGCTTACACCATGGCTACACCTTC CASSLHHGYTF
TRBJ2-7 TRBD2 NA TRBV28 TGTGCCAGCAGTTCACCCCGGACTAGCTCCTACGAGCAGTACTTC CASSSPRTSSYEQYF
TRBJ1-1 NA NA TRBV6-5 TGTGCCAGCAGTTACGCGGGGCGTGGGGACACTGAAGCTTTCTTT CASSYAGRGDTEAFF
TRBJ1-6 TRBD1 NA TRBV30 TGTGCCTGGAGTGCTCTACGACAGGGTGCGCCAGCACCCCTCCACTTT CAWSALRQGAPAPLHF
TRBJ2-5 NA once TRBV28 TGTGCCAGCAGGCAGCCTGGAACGGAGACCCAGTACTTC CASRQPGTETQYF
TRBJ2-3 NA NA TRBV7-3 TGTGCCAGCAGCCCCCGCTCCGAGAACACAGATACGCAGTATTTT CASSPRSENTDTQYF
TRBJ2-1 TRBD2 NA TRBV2 TGTGCCAGCAGTGCTCATGGAGCGGGAGCCTACAATGAGCAGTTCTTC CASSAHGAGAYNEQFF
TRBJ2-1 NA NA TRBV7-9 TGTGCCAGCAGCTTAGAGACAGGAGTCGACAATGAGCAGTTCTTC CASSLETGVDNEQFF
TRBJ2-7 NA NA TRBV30 TGTGCCTGGACCCCCAGGCAGACCTACGAGCAGTACTTC CAWTPRQTYEQYF
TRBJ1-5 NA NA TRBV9 TGTGCCAGCAGTCGAGCCCTCTCGGGCAGGAAAGATCAGCCCCAGCATTTT CASSRALSGRKDQPQHF
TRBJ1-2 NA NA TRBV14 TGTGCCAGCAGCCAAGATCTTCCCAGGGATTACTATGGCTACACCTTC CASSQDLPRDYYGYTF
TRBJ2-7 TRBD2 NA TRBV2 TGTGCCAGCAGAGTACCACTAGCGGGAAACTACGAGCAGTACTTC CASRVPLAGNYEQYF
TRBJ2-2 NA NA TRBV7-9 TGTGCCAGCAGCAACCCGACCAAAAAGGCCGGGGAGCTGTTTTTT CASSNPTKKAGELFF
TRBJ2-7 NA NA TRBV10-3 TGTGCCATCAGTGAACTGGTAACCTACGAGCAGTACTTC CAISELVTYEQYF
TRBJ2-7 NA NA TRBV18 TGTGCCAGCTCACCGGAGACAGGATCCTACGAGCAGTACTTC CASSPETGSYEQYF
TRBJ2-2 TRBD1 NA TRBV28 TGTGCCAGCAGTTTTACGGGACAGGGAGCCGGGGAGCTGTTTTTT CASSFTGQGAGELFF
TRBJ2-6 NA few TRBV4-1 TGCGCCAGCAGCCAAACCGAGATCTCTGGGGCCAACGTCCTGACTTTC CASSQTEISGANVLTF
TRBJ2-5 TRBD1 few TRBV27 TGTGCCACCTCGGGGGGACAGGGGTACCAAGAGACCCAGTACTTC CATSGGQGYQETQYF
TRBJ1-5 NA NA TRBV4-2 TGTGCCAGCAGCCAAGACTGGAGCAATAGCAATCAGCCCCAGCATTTT CASSQDWSNSNQPQHF
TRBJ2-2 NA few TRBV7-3 TGTGCCAGCAGCACCGGGACGGACACCGGGGAGCTGTTTTTT CASSTGTDTGELFF
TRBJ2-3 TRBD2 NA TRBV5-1 TGCGCCAGCAGCCCTAGGACTAGCGGGAGGGCCGTGACAGATACGCAGTATTTT CASSPRTSGRAVTDTQYF
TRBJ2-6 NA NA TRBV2 TGTGCCAGCACCAGGAGTAATGGGGCCAACGTCCTGACTTTC CASTRSNGANVLTF
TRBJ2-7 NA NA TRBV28 TGTGCCAGCAGCCATAGCTACGAGCAGTACTTC CASSHSYEQYF
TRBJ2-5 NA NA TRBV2 TGTGCCAGCAGTGAAGAGCGCGGAAGGGGGGAGACCCAGTACTTC CASSEERGRGETQYF
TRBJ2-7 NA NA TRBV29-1 TGCAGCGTCGTGAGGGGGAAAAGGGGTTTTTACGAGCAGTACTTC CSVVRGKRGFYEQYF
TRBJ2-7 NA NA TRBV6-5 TGTGCCAGCAGTTACTTTCTCGGGACTGCCTACGAGCAGTACTTC CASSYFLGTAYEQYF
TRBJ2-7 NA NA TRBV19 TGTGCCAGTAGTATACCCCCAGGGGTCGAGCAGTACTTC CASSIPPGVEQYF
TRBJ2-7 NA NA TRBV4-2 TGTGCCAGCAGCCAAGATTGGCGGGCCGGTGAGCAGTACTTC CASSQDWRAGEQYF
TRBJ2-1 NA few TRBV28 TGTGCCAGCACGAGTTTAGGGGTTGTTGAGCAGTTCTTC CASTSLGVVEQFF
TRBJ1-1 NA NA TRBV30 TGTGCCTGGAGTGGGGAGTTTGAAGCTTTCTTT CAWSGEFEAFF
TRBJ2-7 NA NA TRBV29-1 TGCAGCGTTGTGGCGGGTTACGAGCAGTACTTC CSVVAGYEQYF
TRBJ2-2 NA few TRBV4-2 TGTGCCAGCAGCCAAAGGGCGGGAAACACCGGGGAGCTGTTTTTT CASSQRAGNTGELFF
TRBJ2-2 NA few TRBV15 TGTGCCACCAGCAGAAGGACAAGTTCTGCCGGGGAGCTGTTTTTT CATSRRTSSAGELFF
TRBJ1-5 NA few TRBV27 TGTGCCAGCAGTTTTGCAGGGGACTCTAATCAGCCCCAGCATTTT CASSFAGDSNQPQHF
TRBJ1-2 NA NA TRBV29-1 TGCAGCGCCGAGTACAGTCTCTATGGCTACACCTTC CSAEYSLYGYTF
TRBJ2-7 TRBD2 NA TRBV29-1 TGCAGCGTTGAATCCGGGACTAACCTATACGAGCAGTACTTC CSVESGTNLYEQYF
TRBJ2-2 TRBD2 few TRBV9 TGTGCCAGCAGTAGCGGGAGCACCGGGGAGCTGTTTTTT CASSSGSTGELFF
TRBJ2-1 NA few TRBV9 TGTGCCAGCAGCGTACGCGGAGGCTCCTACAATGAGCAGTTCTTC CASSVRGGSYNEQFF
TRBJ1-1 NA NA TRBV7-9 TGTGCCAGCAGCTTAGGAACTACTGAAGCTTTCTTT CASSLGTTEAFF
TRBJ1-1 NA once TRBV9 TGTGCCAGCAGCGTAGGCGTCGGCGTCGCAGTCAACACTGAAGCTTTCTTT CASSVGVGVAVNTEAFF
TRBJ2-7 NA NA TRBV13 TGTGCCAGCAGCTTAGATACCTACGAGCAGTACTTC CASSLDTYEQYF